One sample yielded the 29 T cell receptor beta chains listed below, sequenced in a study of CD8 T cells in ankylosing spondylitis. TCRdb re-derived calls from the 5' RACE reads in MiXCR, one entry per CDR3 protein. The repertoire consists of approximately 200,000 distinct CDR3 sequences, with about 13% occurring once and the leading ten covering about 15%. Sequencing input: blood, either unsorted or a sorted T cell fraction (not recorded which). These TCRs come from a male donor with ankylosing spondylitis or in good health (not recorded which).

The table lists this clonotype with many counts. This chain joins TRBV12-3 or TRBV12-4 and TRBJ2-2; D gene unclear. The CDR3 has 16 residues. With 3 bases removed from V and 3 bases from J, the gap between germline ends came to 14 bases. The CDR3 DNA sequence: TGTGCCAGCAGTTTCCTTAAACTGGATTACACCGGGGAGCTGTTTTTT. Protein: CASSFLKLDYTGELFF.

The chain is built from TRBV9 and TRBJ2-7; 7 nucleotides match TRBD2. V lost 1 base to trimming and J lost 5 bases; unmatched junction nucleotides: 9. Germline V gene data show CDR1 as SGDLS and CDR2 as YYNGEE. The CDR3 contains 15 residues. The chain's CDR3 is CASSVTGEGSDEQYF. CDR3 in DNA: TGTGCCAGCAGCGTAACGGGGGAGGGGTCCGACGAGCAGTACTTC.

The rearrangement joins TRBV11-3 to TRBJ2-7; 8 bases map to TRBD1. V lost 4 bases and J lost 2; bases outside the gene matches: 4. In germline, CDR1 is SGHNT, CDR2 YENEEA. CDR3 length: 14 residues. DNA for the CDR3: TGTGCCAGCAGCTCCCGACAGGGGCCCTACGAGCAGTACTTC. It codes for CASSSRQGPYEQYF.

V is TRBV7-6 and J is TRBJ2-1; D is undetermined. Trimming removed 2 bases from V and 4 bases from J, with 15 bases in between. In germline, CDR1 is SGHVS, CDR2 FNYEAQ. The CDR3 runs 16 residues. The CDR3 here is CASSLSVRTEYNEQFF. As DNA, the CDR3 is TGTGCCAGCAGCTTAAGTGTCAGGACGGAATACAATGAGCAGTTCTTC.

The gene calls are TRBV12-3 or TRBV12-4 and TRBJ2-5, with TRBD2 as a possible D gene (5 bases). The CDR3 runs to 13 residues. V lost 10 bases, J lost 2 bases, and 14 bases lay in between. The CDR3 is CATQRFDQETQYF. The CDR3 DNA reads TGTGCCACCCAGCGGTTCGATCAAGAGACCCAGTACTTC.

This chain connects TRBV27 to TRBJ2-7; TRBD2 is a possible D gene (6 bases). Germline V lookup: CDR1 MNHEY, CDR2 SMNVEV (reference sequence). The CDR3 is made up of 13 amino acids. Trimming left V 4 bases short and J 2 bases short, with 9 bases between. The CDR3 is CASSSRLAYEQYF. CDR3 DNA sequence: TGTGCCAGCAGTTCCCGACTAGCCTACGAGCAGTACTTC.

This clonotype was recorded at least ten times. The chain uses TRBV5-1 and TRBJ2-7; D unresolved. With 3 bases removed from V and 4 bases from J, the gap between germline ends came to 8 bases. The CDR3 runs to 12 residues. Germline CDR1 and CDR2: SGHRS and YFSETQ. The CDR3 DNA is TGCGCCAGCAGCTCGGAAACGTACGAGCAGTACTTC. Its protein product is CASSSETYEQYF.

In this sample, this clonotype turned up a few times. The CDR3 sequence is CASLGSYEQYF. The DNA for the CDR3 is TGTGCCAGTTTGGGGTCCTACGAGCAGTACTTC. The chain joins TRBV2 to TRBJ2-7; D uncertain. Germline V gene data show CDR1 as SNHLY and CDR2 as FYNNEI. The V and J ends lost 9 bases and 1 base respectively, with 7 bases between them. This CDR3 is built from 11 residues.

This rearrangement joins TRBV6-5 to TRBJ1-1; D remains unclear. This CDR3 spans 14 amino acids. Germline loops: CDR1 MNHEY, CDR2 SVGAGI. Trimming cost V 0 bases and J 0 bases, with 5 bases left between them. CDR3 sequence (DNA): TGTGCCAGCAGTTACTCTAGGGTGAACACTGAAGCTTTCTTT. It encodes CASSYSRVNTEAFF.

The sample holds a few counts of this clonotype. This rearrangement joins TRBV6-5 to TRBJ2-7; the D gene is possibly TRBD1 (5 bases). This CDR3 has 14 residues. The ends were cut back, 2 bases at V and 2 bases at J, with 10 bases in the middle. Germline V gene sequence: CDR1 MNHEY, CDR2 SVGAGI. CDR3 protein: CASSYVGHPYEQYF. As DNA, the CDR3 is TGTGCCAGCAGTTACGTCGGACACCCCTACGAGCAGTACTTC.

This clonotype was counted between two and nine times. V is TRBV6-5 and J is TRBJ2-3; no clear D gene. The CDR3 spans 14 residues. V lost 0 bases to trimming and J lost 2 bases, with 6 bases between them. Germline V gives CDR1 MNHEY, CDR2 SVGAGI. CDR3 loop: CASSYSGYTDTQYF. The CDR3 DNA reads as TGTGCCAGCAGTTACTCGGGGTACACAGATACGCAGTATTTT.

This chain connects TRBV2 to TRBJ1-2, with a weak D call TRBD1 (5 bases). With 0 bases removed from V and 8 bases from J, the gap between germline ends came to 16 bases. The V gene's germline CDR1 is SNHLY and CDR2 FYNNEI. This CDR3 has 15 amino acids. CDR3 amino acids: CASSEARQMEGGYTF. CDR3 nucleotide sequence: TGTGCCAGCAGTGAAGCCCGACAGATGGAAGGAGGCTACACCTTC.

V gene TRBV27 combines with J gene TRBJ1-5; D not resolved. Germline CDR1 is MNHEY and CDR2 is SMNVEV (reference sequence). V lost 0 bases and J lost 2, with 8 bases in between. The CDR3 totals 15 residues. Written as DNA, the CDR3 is TGTGCCAGCAGTTTATCGGCGCAGGGCAATCAGCCCCAGCATTTT. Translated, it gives CASSLSAQGNQPQHF.

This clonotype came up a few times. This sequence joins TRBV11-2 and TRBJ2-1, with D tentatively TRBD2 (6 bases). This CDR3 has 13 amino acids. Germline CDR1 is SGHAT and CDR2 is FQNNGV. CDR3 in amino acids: CAVAESSYNEQFF. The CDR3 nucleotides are TGTGCGGTAGCGGAGAGCTCCTACAATGAGCAGTTCTTC.

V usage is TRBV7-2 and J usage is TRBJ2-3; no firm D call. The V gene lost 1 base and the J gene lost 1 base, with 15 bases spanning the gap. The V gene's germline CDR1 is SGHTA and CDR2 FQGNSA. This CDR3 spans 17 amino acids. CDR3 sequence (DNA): TGTGCCAGCAGCTTAGGCTTCCTGGGCTTGGGCACAGATACGCAGTATTTT. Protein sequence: CASSLGFLGLGTDTQYF.

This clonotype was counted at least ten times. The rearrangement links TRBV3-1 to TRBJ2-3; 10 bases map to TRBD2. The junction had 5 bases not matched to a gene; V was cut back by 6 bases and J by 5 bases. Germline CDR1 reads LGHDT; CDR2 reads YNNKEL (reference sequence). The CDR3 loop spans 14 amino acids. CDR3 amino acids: CASRLSGRLDTQYF. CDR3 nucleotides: TGTGCCAGCAGACTTAGCGGGAGGTTAGATACGCAGTATTTT.

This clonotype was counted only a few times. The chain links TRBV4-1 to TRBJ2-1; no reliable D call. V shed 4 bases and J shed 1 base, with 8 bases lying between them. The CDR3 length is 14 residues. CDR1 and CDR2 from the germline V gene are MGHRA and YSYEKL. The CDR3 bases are TGCGCCAGCAGCCCCTCAAAATCCTACAATGAGCAGTTCTTC. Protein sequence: CASSPSKSYNEQFF.

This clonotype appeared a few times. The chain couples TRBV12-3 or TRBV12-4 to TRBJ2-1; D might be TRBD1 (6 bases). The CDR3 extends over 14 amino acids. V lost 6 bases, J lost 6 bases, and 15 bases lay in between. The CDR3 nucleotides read TGTGCCAGCAGCAATGGGACAATCGGCAATGAGCAGTTCTTC. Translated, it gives CASSNGTIGNEQFF.

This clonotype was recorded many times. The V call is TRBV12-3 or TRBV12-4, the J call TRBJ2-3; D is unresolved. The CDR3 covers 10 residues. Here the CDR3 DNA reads TGTGCAGTAGGTCTAGATACGCAGTATTTT. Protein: CAVGLDTQYF.

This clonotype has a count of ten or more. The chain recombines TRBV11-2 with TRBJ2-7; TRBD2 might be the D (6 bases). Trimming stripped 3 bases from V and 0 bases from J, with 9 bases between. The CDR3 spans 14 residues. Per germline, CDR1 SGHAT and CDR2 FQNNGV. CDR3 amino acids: CASSLGLDSYEQYF. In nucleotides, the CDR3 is TGTGCCAGCAGCTTGGGACTGGACTCCTACGAGCAGTACTTC.

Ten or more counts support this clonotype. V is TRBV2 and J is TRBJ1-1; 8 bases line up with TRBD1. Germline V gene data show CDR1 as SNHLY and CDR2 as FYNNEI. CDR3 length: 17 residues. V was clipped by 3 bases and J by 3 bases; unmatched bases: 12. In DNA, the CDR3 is TGTGCCAGCAGTGATGCCGGACAGGGAACCGGTGACACTGAAGCTTTCTTT. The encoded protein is CASSDAGQGTGDTEAFF. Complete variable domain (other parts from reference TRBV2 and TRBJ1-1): EPEVTQTPSHQVTQMGQEVILRCVPISNHLYFYWYRQILGQKVEFLVSFYNNEISEKSEIFDDQFSVERPDGSNFTLKIRSTKLEDSAMYFCASSDAGQGTGDTEAFFGQGTRLTVV.

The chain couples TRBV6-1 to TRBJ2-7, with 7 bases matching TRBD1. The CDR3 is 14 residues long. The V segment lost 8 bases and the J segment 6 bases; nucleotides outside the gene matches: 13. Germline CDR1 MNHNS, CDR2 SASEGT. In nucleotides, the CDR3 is TGTGCCAGCGCCTCCGGGACAGACTACTCCGAGCAGTACTTC. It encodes CASASGTDYSEQYF.

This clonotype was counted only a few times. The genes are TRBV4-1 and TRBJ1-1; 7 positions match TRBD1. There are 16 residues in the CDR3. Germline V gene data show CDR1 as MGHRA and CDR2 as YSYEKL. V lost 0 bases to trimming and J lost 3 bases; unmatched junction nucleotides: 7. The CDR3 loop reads CASSQDEGGTDTEAFF. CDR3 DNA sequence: TGCGCCAGCAGCCAAGATGAAGGGGGCACGGACACTGAAGCTTTCTTT.

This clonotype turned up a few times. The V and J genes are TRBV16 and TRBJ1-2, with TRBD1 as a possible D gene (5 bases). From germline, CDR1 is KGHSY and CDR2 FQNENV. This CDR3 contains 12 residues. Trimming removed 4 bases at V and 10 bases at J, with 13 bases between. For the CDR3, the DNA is TGTGCCAGCAGCCCAGCCGGGACGTACTACACCTTC. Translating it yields CASSPAGTYYTF.

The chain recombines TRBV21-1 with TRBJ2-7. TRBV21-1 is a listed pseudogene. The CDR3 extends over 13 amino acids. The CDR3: CASSKVPPCVQYF. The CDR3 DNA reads TGTGCCAGCAGCAAAGTGCCGCCCTGCGTGCAGTACTTC.

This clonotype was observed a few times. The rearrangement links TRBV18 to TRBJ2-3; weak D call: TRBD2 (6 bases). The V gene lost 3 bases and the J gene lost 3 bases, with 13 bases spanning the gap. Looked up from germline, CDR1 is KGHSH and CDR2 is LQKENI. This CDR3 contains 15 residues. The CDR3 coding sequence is TGTGCCAGCTCACCCACGCGGGATAGGACAGATACGCAGTATTTT. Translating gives CASSPTRDRTDTQYF.

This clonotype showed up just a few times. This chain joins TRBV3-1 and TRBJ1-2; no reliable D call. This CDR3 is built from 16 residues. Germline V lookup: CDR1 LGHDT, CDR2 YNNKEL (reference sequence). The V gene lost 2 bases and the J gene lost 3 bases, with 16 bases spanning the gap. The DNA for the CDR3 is TGTGCCAGCAGCCAATATATGGCGCGGGCAGACTATGGCTACACCTTC. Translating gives CASSQYMARADYGYTF.

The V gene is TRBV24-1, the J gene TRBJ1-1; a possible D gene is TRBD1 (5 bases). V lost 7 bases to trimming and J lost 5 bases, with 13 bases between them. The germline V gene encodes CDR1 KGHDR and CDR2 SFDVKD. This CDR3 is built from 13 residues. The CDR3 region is CATRGGGSTEAFF. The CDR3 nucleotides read TGTGCCACCAGGGGTGGGGGAAGTACTGAAGCTTTCTTT.

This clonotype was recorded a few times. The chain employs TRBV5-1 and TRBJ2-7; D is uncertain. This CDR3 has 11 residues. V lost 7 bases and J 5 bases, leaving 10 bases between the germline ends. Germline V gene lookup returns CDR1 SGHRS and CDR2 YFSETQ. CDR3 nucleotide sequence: TGCGCCAGCTCGGGTGGGAACGAGCAGTACTTC. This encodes CASSGGNEQYF. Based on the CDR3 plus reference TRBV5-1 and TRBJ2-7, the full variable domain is KAGVTQTPRYLIKTRGQQVTLSCSPISGHRSVSWYQQTPGQGLQFLFEYFSETQRNKGNFPGRFSGRQFSNSRSEMNVSTLELGDSALYLCASSGGNEQYFGPGTRLTVT.